This T cell receptor (beta chain) was obtained from a study of breast tumors, draining lymph nodes, adjacent tissues (dated by TCRdb to the mid-2010s). Looking at the study overall: The study compared TCR beta repertoires across tumor, adjacent nontumor tissue and axillary lymph nodes from breast cancer patients. The study was designed to assess the relationships and possible T-cell exchange between tumor, surrounding tissue and draining lymph node repertoires in human breast cancer.

A note on this clonotype: Its cognate antigen has yet to be identified. One junction end disagrees with the germline gene, perhaps due to a read error.

Results the study describes overall, beyond this receptor: In luminal-like breast cancer, tumor and nontumor tissue repertoires resembled each other significantly more than in basal-like breast cancer. The data were judged consistent with most tumor T cells deriving from the lymph node and then expanding within tumor tissue. Tumors showed preferential V and J gene usage, and their T-cell repertoire diversity fell below that of lymph nodes yet above that of nontumor tissue. The conclusion that tumor T cells originate in lymph nodes was presented as consistent with a hypothesis rather than as directly demonstrated.

Instrument used: Illumina HiSeq 2000. TCR beta chain libraries were generated through multiplex PCR amplification. The amplified TCR beta chain products were analyzed by high-throughput sequencing. TCRdb handled the public reads itself, with Q25 trimming in fastp and clone calling in MiXCR, and kept productive beta chains. Each record represents a unique CDR3 protein, reported with the most common genes and DNA among its rows. The sample records under 250,000 distinct CDR3 sequences, roughly 30% of which are singletons. The ten biggest clones cover just over 1.4% of the sample. Reading from cysteine to phenylalanine, the CDR3 counts 14 amino acids. Only the CDR3 part of the read is kept: 42 bases, read in frame from the first base. Based on the germline V gene, the CDR1 and CDR2 sequences are SGDLS and YYNGEE. Lymph node samples were obtained from the axillary draining lymph nodes of breast cancer patients.

This receptor was identified in a female donor with breast cancer. Some clones in this sample may be carry-over from other donors' samples. The rearranged segments are TRBV9 and TRBJ1-6; the D gene assignment is ambiguous. Sequenced input: axillary lymph node tissue. The DNA reads TGTGCCAGCAGCGTATCAGTCGATAATTCACCCCTCCCCTTT. Its translation reads: CASSVSVDNSPLPF.